This passage covers 21 T cell receptor beta chains from one sample sequenced in a study of blood T cells in healthy people across ages. Together with a sample-barcoded 5' primer, a J-beta primer mix was included in a second PCR lasting roughly 7 to 11 cycles. MiXCR, applied by TCRdb to the 5' RACE reads, yields one record per CDR3 protein. The table lists around 900,000 distinct CDR3 sequences, less than 35% of them singletons. Sequencing was performed on blood. The receptors come from a woman over 75 in good health.

This clonotype has a handful of counts. The chain employs TRBV18 and TRBJ2-5, with a tentative D call TRBD2 (5 bases). The V end lost 3 bases, the J end lost 5 bases, and 13 bases lay between the germline ends. From germline, CDR1 is KGHSH and CDR2 LQKENI. The CDR3 runs to 14 residues. Here the CDR3 DNA reads TGTGCCAGCTCACCGGAACTAGGGATTGAGACCCAGTACTTC. Protein sequence: CASSPELGIETQYF.

This clonotype was seen repeatedly, ten times or more. The chain joins TRBV29-1 to TRBJ2-5, with D perhaps assigned TRBD1 or TRBD2 (5 bases each). Germline CDR1 SQVTM, CDR2 ANQGSEA. V lost 3 bases and J lost 4, with 9 bases in between. This CDR3 is 12 amino acids long. In DNA, the CDR3 is TGCAGCGTTGAGTGGGGACCAGAGACCCAGTACTTC. This translates into CSVEWGPETQYF. Drawing the rest from reference TRBV29-1 and TRBJ2-5, the complete variable domain is SAVISQKPSRDICQRGTSLTIQCQVDSQVTMMFWYRQQPGQSLTLIATANQGSEATYESGFVIDKFPISRPNLTFSTLTVSNMSPEDSSIYLCSVEWGPETQYFGPGTRLLVL.

The table lists this clonotype with a few counts. This CDR3 reads CSAQGGSYNEQFF. CDR3 nucleotide sequence: TGCAGTGCTCAGGGGGGCTCCTACAATGAGCAGTTCTTC. This chain connects TRBV20-1 to TRBJ2-1; a possible D gene is TRBD1 (7 bases). Germline-derived CDR1 and CDR2 are DFQATT and SNEGSKA (reference sequence). This CDR3 has 13 residues. V was pared by 5 bases and J by 0 bases, with 8 bases between.

This clonotype was found a few times. The V call is TRBV6-6, the J call TRBJ1-5, with D perhaps TRBD1 (6 bases). Germline loops: CDR1 MNHNY, CDR2 SVGAGI (reference sequence). V was shortened by 7 bases and J by 1 base, with 14 bases between the two germline ends. This CDR3 spans 15 amino acids. The CDR3 protein is CASKPGAGSNQPQHF. CDR3 sequence (DNA): TGTGCCAGCAAACCAGGGGCGGGAAGCAATCAGCCCCAGCATTTT.

In this sample, this clonotype turned up many times. CDR3 nucleotides: TGCAGTGCCTCGGGACAGAGTCAAGAGACCCAGTACTTC. It encodes CSASGQSQETQYF. The rearrangement joins TRBV20-1 to TRBJ2-5, with 7 bases matching TRBD1. The CDR3 is made up of 13 amino acids. Germline V gives CDR1 DFQATT, CDR2 SNEGSKA (reference sequence). Trimming at V came to 6 bases and at J to 2 bases, leaving 6 bases not matched to a gene.

The chain couples TRBV6-5 to TRBJ2-5; 8 nucleotides agree with TRBD1. Germline loops: CDR1 MNHEY, CDR2 SVGAGI. The CDR3 runs 14 residues. With 5 bases clipped from V and 11 bases from J, the junction kept 13 bases outside the gene matches. The CDR3 DNA reads TGTGCCAGCAGTAGACAGGGGTGGGGGAATGAGCAGTACTTC. Residues: CASSRQGWGNEQYF.

This rearrangement joins TRBV6-1 to TRBJ2-1; TRBD2 matches 11 bases. The J call is in doubt because the DNA end fits TRBJ2-7 better. The CDR3 length is 18 residues. Germline CDR1 is MNHNS and CDR2 is SASEGT. CDR3 coding DNA: TGTGCCAGCAGTAAGACTAGCGGGATCCCCGGGTCCTACAATGAGCAGTACTTC. The encoded protein is CASSKTSGIPGSYNEQYF.

Only a few counts were recorded for this clonotype. The chain has TRBV5-1 and TRBJ1-1; a weak D match, TRBD1 (6 bases). Trimming cost V 0 bases and J 6 bases, with 12 bases left between them. Per the germline V gene, CDR1 is SGHRS and CDR2 is YFSETQ. The CDR3 length is 14 residues. The CDR3 DNA sequence: TGCGCCAGCAGCTTGGCCGGGGGGCGGTCTGAAGCTTTCTTT. The encoded protein is CASSLAGGRSEAFF.

This clonotype was detected only a few times. The chain links TRBV10-3 to TRBJ2-2; D is uncertain. The ends were cut back, 3 bases at V and 3 bases at J, with 8 bases in the middle. Per the germline V gene, CDR1 is ENHRY and CDR2 is SYGVKD. This CDR3 has 14 amino acids. The CDR3 here is CAISDSGYTGELFF. CDR3 DNA sequence: TGTGCCATCAGTGACTCAGGTTACACCGGGGAGCTGTTTTTT.

The sample holds a few counts of this clonotype. This chain uses TRBV11-2 with TRBJ1-4, with 8 bases identical to TRBD1. This CDR3 spans 15 amino acids. V shed 5 bases, J shed 8 bases, and the junction held 10 bases outside the gene matches. CDR1 and CDR2 from the germline V gene are SGHAT and FQNNGV. CDR3 residues: CASSPDRVGLEKLFF. In nucleotides, the CDR3 is TGTGCCAGCAGCCCGGACAGGGTAGGATTGGAAAAACTGTTTTTT. Drawing the rest from reference TRBV11-2 and TRBJ1-4, the complete variable domain is EAGVAQSPRYKIIEKRQSVAFWCNPISGHATLYWYQQILGQGPKLLIQFQNNGVVDDSQLPKDRFSAERLKGVDSTLKIQPAKLEDSAVYLCASSPDRVGLEKLFFGSGTQLSVL.

The chain carries TRBV9 and TRBJ2-7; 8 nucleotides line up with TRBD1. TRBJ2-5 matches the DNA end more closely, so the J call is doubtful. Germline V gene lookup returns CDR1 SGDLS and CDR2 YYNGEE. The CDR3 totals 14 residues. For the CDR3, the DNA is TGTGCCAGCAGCGTGGACAGGGTGGGGGGGACCCAGTACTTC. This encodes CASSVDRVGGTQYF.

Comments on this clonotype: One base away lies a much larger clone, so this may be a sequencing read error. V usage is TRBV6-2 or TRBV6-3 and J usage is TRBJ2-1, with D perhaps matching TRBD2 (5 bases). The DNA end is more similar to TRBJ2-7, so the J call may be wrong. CDR3 length equals 13 residues. Germline V gene data show CDR1 as MNHEY and CDR2 as SVGEGT. This chain's CDR3 is CASSSGVLNEQYF. The CDR3, as DNA: TGTGCCAGCAGCTCCGGGGTCCTCAATGAGCAGTACTTC.

This chain links TRBV7-2 with TRBJ1-6, with D unresolved. The CDR3 covers 15 residues. Looked up from germline, CDR1 is SGHTA and CDR2 is FQGNSA. V lost 5 bases and J 6 bases, leaving 14 bases between the germline ends. The CDR3 coding sequence is TGTGCCAGCAGCACTCGATCCACGGGTAATTCACCCCTCCACTTT. Translation gives CASSTRSTGNSPLHF.

V and J are TRBV18 and TRBJ1-2; D call uncertain. CDR3 length equals 14 residues. V was cut by 4 bases and J by 5 bases, with 14 bases left in between. In germline, CDR1 is KGHSH, CDR2 LQKENI. The CDR3 bases are TGTGCCAGCTCACTTGCCGGTATTGAGTATGGCTACACCTTC. It translates to CASSLAGIEYGYTF.

In this sample, this clonotype turned up many times. The chain carries TRBV15 and TRBJ2-7; a weak D match, TRBD2 (5 bases). Trimming took 4 bases from V and 4 from J, leaving 8 bases between them. This CDR3 region has 12 residues. Germline V gene lookup returns CDR1 LNHNV and CDR2 YYDKDF (reference sequence). CDR3 sequence (DNA): TGTGCCACCAGCACCCCGGGGTACGAGCAGTACTTC. It translates to CATSTPGYEQYF.

This clonotype was counted many times. The chain recombines TRBV27 with TRBJ2-7, with D perhaps TRBD2 (6 bases). V was pared by 6 bases and J by 4 bases, with 25 bases between. Germline V CDR1 and CDR2: MNHEY, SMNVEV (reference sequence). The CDR3 has 17 amino acids. CDR3 nucleotide sequence: TGTGCCAGCAGACCTCATGGCGGGGCGACCGTATTTTACGAGCAGTACTTC. This sequence encodes CASRPHGGATVFYEQYF.

This clonotype was observed a few times. The V gene is TRBV20-1, the J gene TRBJ1-2; 9 positions agree with TRBD1. CDR3 length: 17 residues. With 1 base clipped from V and 2 bases from J, the junction kept 11 bases outside the gene matches. Germline V lookup: CDR1 DFQATT, CDR2 SNEGSKA (reference sequence). The CDR3 DNA sequence: TGCAGTGCTAGAGCCCCCCGGACAGGGGATCTAAACTATGGCTACACCTTC. This encodes CSARAPRTGDLNYGYTF.

The sample holds many counts of this clonotype. This sequence joins TRBV5-5 and TRBJ1-5; 10 bases are a match to TRBD1. There are 17 residues in the CDR3. After removal of 0 bases from V and 6 bases from J, the junction contained 9 bases not matched to a gene. The germline CDR1 and CDR2 sequences are SGHKS and YYEKEE (reference sequence). CDR3 residues: CASSLEALTGGFQPQHF. The CDR3 DNA reads as TGTGCCAGCAGCTTGGAGGCGTTGACAGGGGGCTTTCAGCCCCAGCATTTT.

This chain links TRBV6-4 with TRBJ2-2; either TRBD1 or TRBD2 may fit D (5 bases each). Germline V gene data show CDR1 as MRHNA and CDR2 as SNTAGT. This CDR3 is 14 amino acids long. Trimming pared 6 bases from V and 2 bases from J, leaving 10 bases between. The DNA of the CDR3 is TGTGCCAGCAGAAGGGACCATAACACCGGGGAGCTGTTTTTT. It codes for CASRRDHNTGELFF.

This clonotype was recorded many times. The CDR3 is CATSDLGQGQETQYF. DNA for the CDR3: TGTGCCACCAGTGATTTGGGGCAGGGCCAAGAGACCCAGTACTTC. The V call is TRBV24-1, the J call TRBJ2-5; a weak D match, TRBD1 (5 bases). Trimming took 0 bases from V and 1 from J, leaving 8 bases between them. CDR3 length equals 15 residues. Germline-derived CDR1 and CDR2 are KGHDR and SFDVKD.

The chain links TRBV6-2 or TRBV6-3 to TRBJ2-1; possible D gene TRBD1, 6 bases. The J call is in doubt because the DNA end fits TRBJ2-7 better. The CDR3 extends over 14 amino acids. Germline V lookup: CDR1 MNHEY, CDR2 SVGEGT. In DNA form, the CDR3 reads TGTGCCAGCAGTTCCAGGGGCTCCTACAATGAGCAGTACTTC. Translated: CASSSRGSYNEQYF.